Given below is one TCR beta chain in context. The method was immunoSEQ multiplex PCR; TCRdb's version includes in-frame clones alone and lacks a portion of them. The sample yields about 140,000 clones, about 90% seen once. The data belong to a study of T cell responses to AZD1222 COVID-19 vaccine. This CDR3 is 14 amino acids long. Germline-derived CDR1 and CDR2 are MNHEY and SVGEGT. V lost 2 bases to trimming and J lost 5 bases, with 12 bases between them. V gene TRBV6-2 or TRBV6-3 combines with J gene TRBJ2-5; D may match TRBD1 or TRBD2 (5 bases each). The sequences come from peripheral blood, collected 28 days after the second AZD1222 dose. This TCR came from an adult who received the AZD1222 COVID-19 vaccine. This chain's CDR3 is CASSYGGAGETQYF. The CDR3 DNA reads TGTGCCAGCAGTTACGGGGGAGCTGGGGAGACCCAGTACTTC.